This T cell receptor beta chain was captured in a study of cytomegalovirus exposure and HLA in healthy donors. Whole-study results and caveats: Reportedly, cytomegalovirus status was diagnosed with high sensitivity and specificity. The study listed roughly 160 cytomegalovirus-associated TCR beta chains.

Only in-frame clones appear in the TCRdb table, and some are missing; sequencing was by immunoSEQ multiplex PCR. The sample lists about 180,000 clones; around nine tenths were seen once. About this clone: The antigen remains unidentified.

With 5 bases clipped from V and 2 bases from J, the junction kept 10 bases outside the gene matches. CDR3 length: 16 amino acids. From germline, CDR1 is SEHNR and CDR2 FQNEAQ (reference sequence). The chain joins TRBV7-9 to TRBJ2-7, with 9 bases lining up with TRBD2. The source material was PBMCs. The sequence was obtained from a man younger than 35 in good health and CMV-seropositive. DNA of the CDR3: TGTGCCAGCAGCCCGGGGAGCGGGAGGACAGCCTACGAGCAGTACTTC. This translates into CASSPGSGRTAYEQYF.